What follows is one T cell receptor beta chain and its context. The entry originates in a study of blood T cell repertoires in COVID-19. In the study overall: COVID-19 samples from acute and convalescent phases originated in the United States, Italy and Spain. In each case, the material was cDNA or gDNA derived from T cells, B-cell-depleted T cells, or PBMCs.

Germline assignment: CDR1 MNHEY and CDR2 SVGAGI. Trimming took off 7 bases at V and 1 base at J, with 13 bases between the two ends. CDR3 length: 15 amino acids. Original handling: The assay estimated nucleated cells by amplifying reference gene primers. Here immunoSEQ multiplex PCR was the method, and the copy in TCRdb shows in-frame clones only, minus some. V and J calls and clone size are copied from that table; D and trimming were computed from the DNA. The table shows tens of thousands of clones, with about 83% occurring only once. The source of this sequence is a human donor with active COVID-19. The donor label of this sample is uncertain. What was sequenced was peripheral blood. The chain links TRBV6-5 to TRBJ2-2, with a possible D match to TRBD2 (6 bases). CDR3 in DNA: TGTGCCAGCACCCTCAGCGGGCTGAACACCGGGGAGCTGTTTTTT. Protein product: CASTLSGLNTGELFF.